This T cell receptor beta chain was sequenced during a study of T cells in Graves' hyperthyroidism and ophthalmopathy. Background on the study: Peripheral blood was acquired at first diagnosis, ahead of any therapy whatsoever.

This clonotype came up many times. Its antigen is unidentified. The source material, RNA transcripts, was used to amplify TCR beta CDR3 regions. A set of HTBI primers served as the primers for a first-round RT-PCR of the TCR CDR3. A single record per CDR3 protein comes from TCRdb applying MiXCR to the multiplex PCR reads. This table holds 300,000 to 350,000 distinct CDR3 sequences, 18% found once. Germline assignment: CDR1 LNHDA and CDR2 SQIVND (reference sequence). The V gene lost 2 bases and the J gene lost 5 bases, with 9 bases spanning the gap. This CDR3 spans 13 amino acids. Findings and caveats of the study: The model identified upcoming ophthalmopathy a median about 6.5 months ahead of onset.

V usage is TRBV19 and J usage is TRBJ1-2; D is ambiguous. Sequenced input: blood. This clonotype originated in a middle-aged woman with Graves' ophthalmopathy. CDR3 sequence (DNA): TGTGCCAGTAGTATAACAAGTTTTTATGGCTACACCTTC. Its protein is CASSITSFYGYTF.